This T cell receptor beta chain was documented in a study of blood T cells in healthy people across ages. Background on the study: Template switching caught about one barcoded beta molecule for each two T cells. Whole-study results and caveats: TCR beta diversity per million T cells fell roughly linearly with age.

For the second PCR, which ran for 7 to 11 cycles, a sample-barcoded 5' primer and a J-beta primer mix were used. TCRdb fed the 5' RACE reads into MiXCR, producing one record per CDR3 protein. The table shows about 570,000 distinct CDR3 sequences, with about 25% occurring only once. The total RNA that was extracted per sample amounted to at least 5 micrograms. About this clonotype itself: The target antigen is unknown.

CDR3 length equals 15 residues. V lost 1 base and J 3 bases, leaving 12 bases between the germline ends. Germline values: CDR1 MDHEN, CDR2 SYDVKM. The clonotype comes from a woman between 65 and 79 years old in good health. Sequencing used blood. The chain couples TRBV28 to TRBJ1-1, with a tentative D call TRBD1 (6 bases). DNA of the CDR3: TGTGCCAGCAGTTTATTTTTGGACAGTTACACTGAAGCTTTCTTT. This encodes CASSLFLDSYTEAFF.